This is a list of T cell receptor beta chains from one sample in a study of control samples from healthy donors and cancer patients. Sequenced by immunoSEQ multiplex PCR; TCRdb stores in-frame clones only, minus some. This table holds about 90,000 clones, approximately 90% found once. Sequenced: blood. The source of these receptors is a woman in her late teens or twenties in good health. The CDR3 runs from the conserved cysteine through the conserved F or W. D genes are given only for firm matches. Size values are once, few and many counts, or a class for expanded clones, and some rows have none.

size	D	V	J	CDR3	DNA
NA	NA	TRBV3-1/TRBV3-2	TRBJ1-1	CASSQDRSRNTEAFF	TGTGCCAGCAGCCAAGATCGGTCCCGGAACACTGAAGCTTTCTTT
NA	NA	TRBV5-1	TRBJ2-3	CASSPTTWGIDTQYF	TGCGCCAGCAGCCCCACCACATGGGGAATAGATACGCAGTATTTT
once	NA	TRBV11-2	TRBJ2-7	CASSSGTPKYEQYF	TGTGCCAGCAGCTCCGGGACACCGAAATACGAGCAGTACTTC
NA	NA	TRBV27	TRBJ1-1	CASGTIYTEAFF	TGTGCCTCCGGGACAATTTACACTGAAGCTTTCTTT
NA	NA	TRBV4-1	TRBJ2-7	CASSQEIRESEQYF	TGCGCCAGCAGCCAAGAGATCCGGGAGAGCGAGCAGTACTTC
once	NA	TRBV2	TRBJ1-4	CASSGDLNEKLFF	TGTGCCAGCAGTGGGGACCTTAATGAAAAACTGTTTTTT
NA	NA	TRBV3-1/TRBV3-2	TRBJ1-3	CASSQEAGGYSGNTIYF	TGTGCCAGCAGCCAAGAGGCAGGCGGATACTCTGGAAACACCATATATTTT
NA	NA	TRBV9	TRBJ1-3	CASSGDGPSGNTIYF	TGTGCCAGCAGCGGGGACGGGCCCTCTGGAAACACCATATATTTT
NA	TRBD1	TRBV3-1/TRBV3-2	TRBJ1-1	CASSQVKSGGLTEAFF	TGTGCCAGCAGCCAAGTAAAGTCAGGGGGCTTGACTGAAGCTTTCTTT
NA	NA	TRBV2	TRBJ2-5	CASSEELRETQYF	TGTGCCAGCAGTGAGGAGCTACGGGAGACCCAGTACTTC
NA	NA	TRBV7-9	TRBJ2-7	CASSPPRGGYEQYF	TGTGCCAGCAGCCCACCAAGGGGCGGCTACGAGCAGTACTTC
NA	NA	TRBV3-1/TRBV3-2	TRBJ2-3	CASSPYTTTDTQYF	TGTGCCAGCAGCCCGTATACCACCACAGATACGCAGTATTTT
NA	NA	TRBV27	TRBJ1-6	CASSFSYLGPLHF	TGTGCCAGCAGTTTCTCATACCTCGGGCCCCTCCACTTT
NA	NA	TRBV15	TRBJ2-3	CATSRDLVAASDTQYF	TGTGCCACCAGCAGAGATCTTGTAGCGGCTTCAGATACGCAGTATTTT
few	NA	TRBV6-5	TRBJ1-4	CASSRGQSNEKLFF	TGTGCCAGCAGCCGCGGACAGAGTAATGAAAAACTGTTTTTT
NA	TRBD2	TRBV5-1	TRBJ2-3	CASSGGSSGGITDTQYF	TGCGCCAGCAGCGGAGGATCTAGCGGGGGAATCACAGATACGCAGTATTTT
NA	TRBD1	TRBV9	TRBJ1-3	CASSVAPIDRGGNTIYF	TGTGCCAGCAGCGTAGCCCCCATCGACAGGGGTGGCAACACCATATATTTT
NA	NA	TRBV6-5	TRBJ2-1	CASRTGEGEQFF	TGTGCCAGCAGAACAGGGGAGGGTGAGCAGTTCTTC
NA	NA	TRBV18	TRBJ1-2	CASFGTNGEPNGYTF	TGTGCCAGCTTCGGGACGAACGGTGAGCCGAATGGCTACACCTTC
NA	NA	TRBV19	TRBJ2-1	CASSPRGSGYNEQFF	TGTGCCAGTAGTCCTCGGGGTAGCGGCTACAATGAGCAGTTCTTC
once	NA	TRBV18	TRBJ1-5	CASSPDSNQPQHF	TGTGCCAGCTCACCTGATAGCAATCAGCCCCAGCATTTT
NA	NA	TRBV3-1/TRBV3-2	TRBJ1-1	CASSQESVNTEAFF	TGTGCCAGCAGCCAAGAGAGCGTGAACACTGAAGCTTTCTTT
NA	NA	TRBV28	TRBJ1-5	CASRRESNQPQHF	TGTGCCAGCAGGCGAGAGAGCAATCAGCCCCAGCATTTT
NA	NA	TRBV6-6	TRBJ2-3	CASRSQSDTQYF	TGTGCCAGCAGGTCACAATCAGATACGCAGTATTTT
NA	TRBD2	TRBV6-2/TRBV6-3	TRBJ2-5	CASSYTLAGRETQYF	TGTGCCAGCAGTTACACACTAGCGGGTAGAGAGACCCAGTACTTC
NA	NA	TRBV7-2	TRBJ2-1	CASSKTTSNEQFF	TGTGCCAGCAGCAAAACGACAAGCAATGAGCAGTTCTTC
once	NA	TRBV6-4	TRBJ1-1	CASSADWNTEAFF	TGTGCCAGCAGCGCGGACTGGAACACTGAAGCTTTCTTT
NA	NA	TRBV4-2	TRBJ1-1	CASSQDLHGLTEAFF	TGTGCCAGCAGCCAAGATCTCCACGGGCTCACTGAAGCTTTCTTT
NA	NA	TRBV28	TRBJ1-4	CASSPRGRGANEKLFF	TGTGCCAGCAGTCCACGGGGTCGGGGAGCGAATGAAAAACTGTTTTTT
NA	NA	TRBV19	TRBJ2-7	CASSPWGEEQYF	TGTGCCAGTAGCCCCTGGGGGGAGGAGCAGTACTTC
NA	NA	TRBV6-2/TRBV6-3	TRBJ1-5	CASSYLTDSNQPQHF	TGTGCCAGCAGTTACCTCACAGATAGCAATCAGCCCCAGCATTTT
NA	NA	TRBV5-1	TRBJ2-5	CASSSRIRQETQYF	TGCGCCAGCAGCTCAAGGATCCGCCAAGAGACCCAGTACTTC
once	NA	TRBV2	TRBJ1-2	CASSDREMGYGYTF	TGTGCCAGCAGTGATAGGGAGATGGGGTATGGCTACACCTTC
NA	NA	TRBV20-1	TRBJ1-2	CSAQSDLAYTF	TGCAGTGCTCAAAGTGACTTAGCCTACACCTTC
NA	TRBD1	TRBV5-6	TRBJ2-3	CASSFFGQGSSDTQYF	TGTGCCAGCAGCTTTTTCGGACAGGGGTCCAGTGATACGCAGTATTTT
NA	NA	TRBV28	TRBJ1-4	CASSPQGKSEKLFF	TGTGCCAGCAGCCCACAGGGAAAGAGTGAAAAACTGTTTTTT
NA	TRBD1	TRBV18	TRBJ1-6	CASSSTGGSYNSPLHF	TGTGCCAGCTCATCGACAGGGGGCTCCTATAATTCACCCCTCCACTTT
NA	NA	TRBV18	TRBJ2-2	CASSPSRAGELFF	TGTGCCAGCTCACCTAGTCGCGCCGGGGAGCTGTTTTTT
NA	NA	TRBV7-8	TRBJ2-5	CASSLEAAKETQYF	TGTGCCAGCAGCTTAGAGGCGGCGAAGGAGACCCAGTACTTC
few	TRBD1	TRBV13	TRBJ1-4	CASTKKTGQGYEKLFF	TGTGCCAGCACGAAGAAAACTGGACAGGGATATGAAAAACTGTTTTTT
NA	TRBD2	TRBV4-2	TRBJ2-1	CASTRGSAGGNLNEQFF	TGTGCCAGCACCCGTGGGTCGGCGGGGGGGAATCTCAATGAGCAGTTCTTC
NA	TRBD2	TRBV6-5	TRBJ2-6	CASSKGTTGANVLTF	TGTGCCAGCAGTAAGGGGACTACCGGGGCCAACGTCCTGACTTTC
NA	NA	TRBV7-2	TRBJ2-7	CASSVTRGGSYEQYF	TGTGCCAGCAGCGTCACTAGGGGGGGCTCCTACGAGCAGTACTTC
NA	TRBD1	TRBV6-4	TRBJ2-3	CASSDSQGAGDTQYF	TGTGCCAGCAGTGACTCGCAGGGGGCCGGAGATACGCAGTATTTT
NA	NA	TRBV6-6	TRBJ1-4	CASSLQGRDYQNEKLFF	TGTGCCAGCAGTCTACAGGGAAGAGATTATCAGAATGAAAAACTGTTTTTT
NA	TRBD2	TRBV11-3	TRBJ2-1	CASRSGDPGRDEQFF	TGTGCCAGCAGGTCTGGAGACCCGGGGAGGGATGAGCAGTTCTTC
NA	NA	TRBV27	TRBJ1-1	CASSFLGSNTEAFF	TGTGCCAGCAGTTTCTTAGGGTCTAACACTGAAGCTTTCTTT
NA	NA	TRBV7-9	TRBJ1-6	CASSLVFGDSPLHF	TGTGCCAGCAGCTTAGTTTTCGGTGATTCACCCCTCCACTTT
NA	NA	TRBV20-1	TRBJ2-1	CSASLSSSSEQFF	TGCAGTGCTAGTCTCTCTAGCTCTAGTGAGCAGTTCTTC
once	NA	TRBV9	TRBJ2-3	CASSGGSTSTDTQYF	TGTGCCAGCAGCGGGGGCTCTACTAGCACAGATACGCAGTATTTT
NA	TRBD2	TRBV27	TRBJ2-5	CASSPSLAGDPEETQYF	TGTGCCAGCAGTCCCTCCCTAGCGGGTGATCCGGAAGAGACCCAGTACTTC
once	TRBD1	TRBV6-5	TRBJ1-1	CASSLQGRTEAFF	TGTGCCAGCAGCCTACAGGGGAGGACTGAAGCTTTCTTT
NA	TRBD2	TRBV6-4	TRBJ2-3	CASSAGTSGSDTQYF	TGTGCCAGCAGTGCCGGGACTAGCGGATCAGATACGCAGTATTTT
NA	NA	TRBV11-2	TRBJ1-1	CASSFRRTEAFF	TGTGCCAGCAGCTTTAGGAGGACTGAAGCTTTCTTT
NA	NA	TRBV18	TRBJ1-5	CASSPQSSYNQPQHF	TGTGCCAGCTCACCACAAAGCAGCTATAATCAGCCCCAGCATTTT
once	TRBD1	TRBV4-1	TRBJ1-1	CASSQGDRTEAFF	TGCGCCAGCAGCCAAGGGGACAGGACTGAAGCTTTCTTT
NA	NA	TRBV23-1	TRBJ1-4	CASSQLLGEKLFF	TGCGCCAGCAGTCAATTGTTAGGTGAAAAACTGTTTTTT